This is a list of T cell receptor beta chains from one sample in a study of blood T cell repertoires in COVID-19. Data came from immunoSEQ multiplex PCR; TCRdb stores just in-frame clones and leaves some out. There are around 190,000 clones in the sample; 70% to 90% occur only once, and about 18% lies in the top ten. The sample taken for sequencing was peripheral blood. All receptors come from a man in his fifties or sixties with COVID-19, enrolled during active disease. Both conserved end residues are trimmed from each CDR3. Each record gives: clone size, D gene, V gene, CDR3 protein. D genes are given only for firm matches. Only some rows state a clone size, as once, few, many or a class for expanded clones.

clone_size: .; d_call: .; v_call: TRBV3-1/TRBV3-2; cdr3_aa: ASSQGLVAYNEQF
clone_size: .; d_call: TRBD1; v_call: TRBV30; cdr3_aa: AWVPVGQGNEQF
clone_size: .; d_call: .; v_call: TRBV6-5; cdr3_aa: ASSNRDNEQF
clone_size: .; d_call: TRBD2; v_call: TRBV6-2/TRBV6-3; cdr3_aa: ASSRLAGQETQY
clone_size: .; d_call: .; v_call: TRBV19; cdr3_aa: ASSIGHTSTDTQY
clone_size: .; d_call: .; v_call: TRBV21-1; cdr3_aa: ASSNWTELYEQY
clone_size: .; d_call: TRBD1; v_call: TRBV7-9; cdr3_aa: ASSQPGQGATDTQY
clone_size: .; d_call: TRBD1; v_call: TRBV12-3/TRBV12-4; cdr3_aa: ASSNDRVDTQY
clone_size: .; d_call: TRBD1; v_call: TRBV6-5; cdr3_aa: ASSYTGTGGLNEQF
clone_size: .; d_call: .; v_call: TRBV6-5; cdr3_aa: ASSYGGPGDYGYT
clone_size: few; d_call: TRBD1; v_call: TRBV2; cdr3_aa: ASSETGGAVQY
clone_size: .; d_call: .; v_call: TRBV7-2; cdr3_aa: ASSSAWGGEAKAF
clone_size: once; d_call: .; v_call: TRBV10-3; cdr3_aa: AISDRQANQPQH
clone_size: few; d_call: .; v_call: TRBV19; cdr3_aa: ASSDRQARETQY
clone_size: .; d_call: TRBD1; v_call: TRBV3-1/TRBV3-2; cdr3_aa: ASSQPGGAEQF
clone_size: .; d_call: .; v_call: TRBV18; cdr3_aa: ASSPPGVAPF
clone_size: .; d_call: .; v_call: TRBV21-1; cdr3_aa: ASSGRDKNTEAF
clone_size: once; d_call: TRBD1; v_call: TRBV7-8; cdr3_aa: ASSLQQGTDTQY
clone_size: .; d_call: .; v_call: TRBV7-9; cdr3_aa: ASIPQGGTEAF
clone_size: .; d_call: .; v_call: TRBV3-1/TRBV3-2; cdr3_aa: ASSQDCDRTDTQY
clone_size: .; d_call: .; v_call: TRBV18; cdr3_aa: ASSPRGEVPEAF
clone_size: .; d_call: .; v_call: TRBV19; cdr3_aa: ASSMGHLGTEAF
clone_size: .; d_call: .; v_call: TRBV29-1; cdr3_aa: SVEIQGDGEQF
clone_size: .; d_call: .; v_call: TRBV18; cdr3_aa: ASSPGGYEQF
clone_size: few; d_call: TRBD2; v_call: TRBV7-7; cdr3_aa: ASSFFPPGGEETQY